The 9 T cell receptor beta chains below all came from one sample that was sequenced in a study of post-analysis software for immune sequencing data. Whole-study findings and limits: Five or six TRBV segments, TRBV5-6, TRBV5-1 and TRBV20-1 among them, were found more frequent in patients than controls.

No antigen is known for these receptors. Unique molecular identifiers were present in the TCR beta cDNA libraries. TCRdb re-called the PCR reads with MiXCR, one entry per CDR3 protein. The sample holds about 570,000 distinct CDR3 sequences, 34% seen once. Sequenced input: blood. The receptor source for this set is a girl younger than 18 with multiple sclerosis.

As to this clonotype: At one boundary the junction diverges from the germline segment, which might be a read error. DNA of the CDR3: TGTACCAGCATCTCTGGAGTCACAGATACGCAGTATTTT. Translated, it gives CTSISGVTDTQYF. This chain uses TRBV12-3 or TRBV12-4 with TRBJ2-3; D remains unclear. The CDR3 consists of 13 residues.

This clonotype was observed a few times. The chain combines TRBV29-1 with TRBJ2-3, with TRBD2 identical over 8 bases. J lost 0 bases, V lost 3 bases, and 2 bases had no gene match. The CDR3 totals 14 residues. Per germline, CDR1 SQVTM and CDR2 ANQGSEA. CDR3 nucleotides: TGCAGCGTTGAGCGGGGGGCGAGCACAGATACGCAGTATTTT. Translated: CSVERGASTDTQYF.

This clonotype was detected ten times or more. The V and J genes are TRBV29-1 and TRBJ2-3; D call uncertain. Germline V gives CDR1 SQVTM, CDR2 ANQGSEA. V was clipped by 7 bases and J by 5 bases, with 16 bases between them. The CDR3 covers 13 residues. Here the CDR3 DNA reads TGCAGCGGACGTTTAGGCCCTCAAGATACGCAGTATTTT. Residues: CSGRLGPQDTQYF.

This clonotype was found a few times. The DNA of the CDR3 is TGTGCCAGCAGTTACGAGAGCGGGGGGGCCACGGGAGATACGCAGTATTTT. Protein sequence: CASSYESGGATGDTQYF. The chain carries TRBV28 and TRBJ2-3; 10 nucleotides agree with TRBD2. Germline V gene data show CDR1 as MDHEN and CDR2 as SYDVKM. The CDR3 has 17 residues. V shed 4 bases and J 5 bases; nucleotides not matched to a gene: 12. The variable domain in full, completed from reference TRBV28 and TRBJ2-3, reads DVKVTQSSRYLVKRTGEKVFLECVQDMDHENMFWYRQDPGLGLRLIYFSYDVKMKEKGDIPEGYSVSREKKERFSLILESASTNQTSMYLCASSYESGGATGDTQYFGPGTRLTVL.

The chain combines TRBV21-1 with TRBJ1-2; the D call TRBD1 from the table was never checked on the DNA. TRBV21-1 constitutes a pseudogene. There are 17 residues in the CDR3. The CDR3 region has the DNA TGTGCCAGCAGCAAAGGCCGGGACAGGGGAAAAGGCTATGGCTACACCTTC. Translated: CASSKGRDRGKGYGYTF.

There are many counts of this clonotype. The chain joins TRBV20-1 to TRBJ2-3; either TRBD1 or TRBD2 may supply D (5 bases each). Between the trimmed V and J ends, which lost 3 bases and 3 bases, there was a span of 10 bases. This CDR3 has 13 amino acids. CDR1 and CDR2 (germline): DFQATT, SNEGSKA (reference sequence). This CDR3 is CSASGAVTDTQYF. The CDR3 coding sequence is TGCAGTGCTAGCGGGGCCGTAACAGATACGCAGTATTTT.

There are a few counts of this clonotype. The genes are TRBV5-1 and TRBJ2-5, with TRBD2 identical over 8 bases. Germline values: CDR1 SGHRS, CDR2 YFSETQ. The CDR3 sequence is 17 residues long. Germline trimming cut 5 bases from V and 2 bases from J; bases unmatched to any gene: 14. The CDR3 region is CASSREGISASQETQYF. The CDR3 DNA reads as TGCGCCAGCAGTCGGGAGGGGATTAGCGCGTCACAAGAGACCCAGTACTTC.

The sample holds a few counts of this clonotype. The chain carries TRBV12-5 and TRBJ2-1; 10 bases line up with TRBD2. The V and J ends lost 3 bases and 0 bases, in that order; junction bases with no gene match: 5. The CDR3 consists of 17 residues. Per the germline V gene, CDR1 is LGHNT and CDR2 is FRNRAP. The CDR3 region has the DNA TGTGCTAGTGGTTTCACTAGCGGGATAAGCTCCTACAATGAGCAGTTCTTC. This gives the protein CASGFTSGISSYNEQFF.

The J gene is TRBJ2-3, the V gene TRBV6-1; no firm D call. The CDR3 is 15 amino acids. Germline assignment: CDR1 MNHNS and CDR2 SASEGT. Between the trimmed V and J ends, which lost 0 bases and 0 bases, there was a span of 7 bases. The DNA of the CDR3 is TGTGCCAGCAGTGAAGCAGAGGCTAGCACAGATACGCAGTATTTT. This translates into CASSEAEASTDTQYF.